This is a list of T cell receptor beta chains from one sample in a study of CD8+ T cells in alopecia areata. Data came from immunoSEQ multiplex PCR; TCRdb stores just in-frame clones and leaves some out. The sample gives 250,000 to 300,000 clones, about 62% of which show up once; under 2% is in the top ten. The input for sequencing was CD4+ T cells sorted from blood, taken at week 24, from a patient treated with tofacitinib. These receptors were obtained from a human donor with alopecia areata. Both conserved end residues are part of each CDR3. The D gene is left open where the match is weak. The size of a clone is reported for some rows only, either as once, few or many, or as a class for expanded clones.

j_call: TRBJ1-1; clone_size: -; d_call: TRBD1; v_call: TRBV5-5; cdr3_aa: CASSERGQGVTGEAFF; cdr3_nt: TGTGCCAGCAGCGAAAGGGGACAGGGGGTGACGGGCGAAGCTTTCTTT
j_call: TRBJ2-1; clone_size: once; d_call: TRBD2; v_call: TRBV2; cdr3_aa: CASRLLAADYNEQFF; cdr3_nt: TGTGCCAGCAGACTACTAGCGGCAGACTACAATGAGCAGTTCTTC
j_call: TRBJ1-2; clone_size: -; d_call: -; v_call: TRBV27; cdr3_aa: CASSPNSNYGYTF; cdr3_nt: TGTGCCAGCAGTCCGAACAGTAACTATGGCTACACCTTC
j_call: TRBJ2-3; clone_size: -; d_call: TRBD2; v_call: TRBV4-3; cdr3_aa: CASSRMTSAVSTDTQYF; cdr3_nt: TGCGCCAGCAGCCGGATGACTAGCGCCGTCAGCACAGATACGCAGTATTTT
j_call: TRBJ2-1; clone_size: -; d_call: TRBD2; v_call: TRBV29-1; cdr3_aa: CSVDPLRGVYNEQFF; cdr3_nt: TGCAGCGTTGATCCGTTGCGGGGGGTCTACAATGAGCAGTTCTTC
j_call: TRBJ2-1; clone_size: -; d_call: -; v_call: TRBV4-1; cdr3_aa: CASSRVPPGNEQFF; cdr3_nt: TGCGCCAGCAGCCGAGTGCCTCCAGGGAATGAGCAGTTCTTC
j_call: TRBJ2-5; clone_size: -; d_call: -; v_call: TRBV7-9; cdr3_aa: CASSRTDEETQYF; cdr3_nt: TGTGCCAGCAGCAGGACGGACGAAGAGACCCAGTACTTC
j_call: TRBJ2-6; clone_size: -; d_call: TRBD2; v_call: TRBV5-1; cdr3_aa: CASSPGLAAGANVLTF; cdr3_nt: TGCGCCAGCAGCCCGGGACTAGCGGCTGGGGCCAACGTCCTGACTTTC
j_call: TRBJ1-1; clone_size: -; d_call: -; v_call: TRBV4-2; cdr3_aa: CASSLGRTNTEAFF; cdr3_nt: TGTGCCAGCAGCCTGGGACGGACGAACACTGAAGCTTTCTTT
j_call: TRBJ1-5; clone_size: -; d_call: TRBD1; v_call: TRBV27; cdr3_aa: CASSRTGGYQPQHF; cdr3_nt: TGTGCCAGCAGCAGGACAGGGGGATATCAGCCCCAGCATTTT
j_call: TRBJ1-2; clone_size: once; d_call: -; v_call: TRBV29-1; cdr3_aa: CSVGGQGDYGYTF; cdr3_nt: TGCAGCGTTGGTGGGCAGGGCGACTATGGCTACACCTTC
j_call: TRBJ2-7; clone_size: -; d_call: -; v_call: TRBV4-3; cdr3_aa: CASSQDLYGSSYEQYF; cdr3_nt: TGCGCCAGCAGCCAAGATCTTTACGGGAGCTCCTACGAGCAGTACTTC
j_call: TRBJ1-4; clone_size: -; d_call: TRBD1; v_call: TRBV30; cdr3_aa: CAWNPRGGYEKLFF; cdr3_nt: TGTGCCTGGAACCCCAGGGGGGGGTATGAAAAACTGTTTTTT
j_call: TRBJ1-6; clone_size: few; d_call: -; v_call: TRBV6-5; cdr3_aa: CASSYSLAYNSPLHF; cdr3_nt: TGTGCCAGCAGTTACAGTCTCGCCTATAATTCACCCCTCCACTTT
j_call: TRBJ1-1; clone_size: -; d_call: -; v_call: TRBV30; cdr3_aa: CAWRGLRTEAFF; cdr3_nt: TGTGCCTGGAGGGGGCTCAGAACTGAAGCTTTCTTT
j_call: TRBJ1-2; clone_size: -; d_call: -; v_call: TRBV30; cdr3_aa: CAWTPGSGTWGYTF; cdr3_nt: TGTGCCTGGACCCCAGGTTCGGGGACTTGGGGCTACACCTTC
j_call: TRBJ2-7; clone_size: once; d_call: -; v_call: TRBV29-1; cdr3_aa: CSVGGQSSYEQYF; cdr3_nt: TGCAGCGTGGGGGGACAGAGCTCCTACGAGCAGTACTTC
j_call: TRBJ1-5; clone_size: -; d_call: -; v_call: TRBV27; cdr3_aa: CASSLGTRKPQHF; cdr3_nt: TGTGCCAGCAGTTTAGGAACCAGAAAGCCCCAGCATTTT
j_call: TRBJ1-2; clone_size: few; d_call: TRBD1; v_call: TRBV13; cdr3_aa: CASSTWTGGGYGYTF; cdr3_nt: TGTGCCAGCAGCACTTGGACAGGGGGCGGCTATGGCTACACCTTC
j_call: TRBJ1-1; clone_size: -; d_call: -; v_call: TRBV5-1; cdr3_aa: CASSLVGETEAFF; cdr3_nt: TGCGCCAGCAGCTTGGTGGGGGAAACTGAAGCTTTCTTT
j_call: TRBJ2-2; clone_size: few; d_call: -; v_call: TRBV30; cdr3_aa: CAWSNVATGELFF; cdr3_nt: TGTGCCTGGAGTAACGTGGCAACCGGGGAGCTGTTTTTT
j_call: TRBJ1-4; clone_size: -; d_call: -; v_call: TRBV9; cdr3_aa: CASSLSPSGWDEKLFF; cdr3_nt: TGTGCCAGCAGCCTTTCCCCCTCCGGGTGGGATGAAAAACTGTTTTTT
j_call: TRBJ1-5; clone_size: -; d_call: -; v_call: TRBV6-1; cdr3_aa: CASSRGGNQPQHF; cdr3_nt: TGTGCCAGCAGTAGAGGAGGCAATCAGCCCCAGCATTTT
j_call: TRBJ2-3; clone_size: -; d_call: -; v_call: TRBV29-1; cdr3_aa: CSATPSADTQYF; cdr3_nt: TGCAGCGCTACCCCCTCTGCGGATACGCAGTATTTT
j_call: TRBJ2-7; clone_size: -; d_call: TRBD2; v_call: TRBV7-2; cdr3_aa: CASSPRARGEQYF; cdr3_nt: TGTGCCAGCAGTCCCAGAGCGCGGGGGGAGCAGTACTTC
j_call: TRBJ2-3; clone_size: -; d_call: -; v_call: TRBV27; cdr3_aa: CASSPPDLVAQYF; cdr3_nt: TGTGCCAGCAGTCCCCCCGACCTGGTTGCGCAGTATTTT
j_call: TRBJ1-5; clone_size: -; d_call: -; v_call: TRBV15; cdr3_aa: CATSPMASRPQHF; cdr3_nt: TGTGCCACCAGCCCTATGGCTTCCAGGCCCCAGCATTTT
j_call: TRBJ2-2; clone_size: few; d_call: -; v_call: TRBV29-1; cdr3_aa: CSVLGRTNTGELFF; cdr3_nt: TGCAGCGTTCTAGGACGGACGAACACCGGGGAGCTGTTTTTT
j_call: TRBJ2-1; clone_size: many; d_call: -; v_call: TRBV7-7; cdr3_aa: CASSRARVSYNEQFF; cdr3_nt: TGTGCTAGCAGCCGCGCCCGGGTCTCCTACAATGAGCAGTTCTTC
j_call: TRBJ2-3; clone_size: few; d_call: TRBD2; v_call: TRBV29-1; cdr3_aa: CSGRLAGGDTQYF; cdr3_nt: TGCAGCGGTCGACTAGCGGGGGGGGATACGCAGTATTTT
j_call: TRBJ2-2; clone_size: -; d_call: -; v_call: TRBV7-9; cdr3_aa: CASSNGRVGLTGELFF; cdr3_nt: TGTGCCAGCAGCAACGGCCGAGTCGGGCTCACCGGGGAGCTGTTTTTT
j_call: TRBJ1-4; clone_size: -; d_call: -; v_call: TRBV6-1; cdr3_aa: CASTYGSGPEKLFF; cdr3_nt: TGTGCCAGCACGTACGGGAGCGGGCCTGAAAAACTGTTTTTT
j_call: TRBJ2-3; clone_size: few; d_call: -; v_call: TRBV11-2; cdr3_aa: CASSYRGAGSDTQYF; cdr3_nt: TGTGCCAGCAGCTACCGGGGGGCGGGATCAGATACGCAGTATTTT
j_call: TRBJ1-5; clone_size: -; d_call: -; v_call: TRBV9; cdr3_aa: CASSVRGIGQPQHF; cdr3_nt: TGTGCCAGCAGCGTCAGGGGTATAGGGCAGCCCCAGCATTTT
j_call: TRBJ2-5; clone_size: few; d_call: -; v_call: TRBV27; cdr3_aa: CASSSVGVQETQYF; cdr3_nt: TGTGCCAGCAGTTCCGTAGGGGTCCAAGAGACCCAGTACTTC
j_call: TRBJ2-3; clone_size: -; d_call: -; v_call: TRBV7-9; cdr3_aa: CASSFPATDTQYF; cdr3_nt: TGTGCCAGCAGCTTCCCTGCCACAGATACGCAGTATTTT
j_call: TRBJ2-5; clone_size: -; d_call: TRBD1; v_call: TRBV30; cdr3_aa: CAWTRQGAGETQYF; cdr3_nt: TGTGCCTGGACGCGGCAGGGGGCTGGAGAGACCCAGTACTTC
j_call: TRBJ2-5; clone_size: -; d_call: -; v_call: TRBV15; cdr3_aa: CATSRDISQETQYF; cdr3_nt: TGTGCCACCAGCAGAGATATCAGCCAAGAGACCCAGTACTTC
j_call: TRBJ2-3; clone_size: -; d_call: -; v_call: TRBV7-3; cdr3_aa: CASSLNSGPGLADTQYF; cdr3_nt: TGTGCCAGCAGCTTAAATTCGGGGCCGGGCCTCGCAGATACGCAGTATTTT
j_call: TRBJ2-3; clone_size: -; d_call: TRBD1; v_call: TRBV29-1; cdr3_aa: CSVAGPGTGASTDTQYF; cdr3_nt: TGCAGCGTTGCCGGCCCCGGGACAGGCGCTAGCACAGATACGCAGTATTTT
j_call: TRBJ1-2; clone_size: once; d_call: -; v_call: TRBV30; cdr3_aa: CAWSHPRGYTF; cdr3_nt: TGTGCCTGGAGCCACCCAAGAGGCTACACCTTC
j_call: TRBJ2-5; clone_size: -; d_call: -; v_call: TRBV6-1; cdr3_aa: CASSFPVGRGETQYF; cdr3_nt: TGTGCCAGCAGTTTCCCCGTAGGGCGCGGGGAGACCCAGTACTTC
j_call: TRBJ2-1; clone_size: -; d_call: -; v_call: TRBV4-2; cdr3_aa: CASSQVTAAFYNEQFF; cdr3_nt: TGTGCCAGCAGCCAAGTCACAGCGGCTTTCTACAATGAGCAGTTCTTC
j_call: TRBJ2-7; clone_size: once; d_call: -; v_call: TRBV5-4; cdr3_aa: CASSLLTRSSPEQYF; cdr3_nt: TGTGCCAGCAGCTTGTTGACGAGATCCTCCCCCGAGCAGTACTTC
j_call: TRBJ2-7; clone_size: -; d_call: -; v_call: TRBV29-1; cdr3_aa: CSVGQAEQYF; cdr3_nt: TGCAGCGTTGGGCAAGCCGAGCAGTACTTC
j_call: TRBJ1-2; clone_size: -; d_call: -; v_call: TRBV5-1; cdr3_aa: CASSLVAASNYGYTF; cdr3_nt: TGCGCCAGCAGCTTGGTAGCCGCCTCTAACTATGGCTACACCTTC
j_call: TRBJ2-5; clone_size: -; d_call: TRBD2; v_call: TRBV29-1; cdr3_aa: CSVRGAEKTQYF; cdr3_nt: TGCAGCGTGCGGGGGGCCGAGAAGACCCAGTACTTC
j_call: TRBJ1-1; clone_size: -; d_call: -; v_call: TRBV30; cdr3_aa: CAWRGYHEAFF; cdr3_nt: TGTGCCTGGAGGGGCTACCATGAAGCTTTCTTT